This passage covers 25 T cell receptor beta chains from one sample sequenced in a study of early T cells in non-severe SARS-CoV-2 infection. TCRdb fed the 5' RACE reads into MiXCR, producing one record per CDR3 protein. The data hold fewer than 100,000 distinct CDR3 sequences, with over 9% observed a single time. The sample consisted of whole blood. The receptors derive from an adult who was a healthcare worker with PCR-confirmed SARS-CoV-2 infection or an uninfected control (not recorded which).

This clonotype was seen many times. The J gene is TRBJ2-3, the V gene TRBV25-1; 7 nucleotides match TRBD2. CDR3 length: 17 amino acids. Germline V gene lookup returns CDR1 MGHDK and CDR2 SYGVNS. Trimming at V came to 7 bases and at J to 1 base, leaving 14 bases not matched to a gene. CDR3 loop: CASTQVVAGPGTDTQYF. The CDR3 DNA reads TGTGCCAGCACCCAGGTCGTAGCGGGCCCCGGCACAGATACGCAGTATTTT. The variable domain in full, completed from reference TRBV25-1 and TRBJ2-3, reads EADIYQTPRYLVIGTGKKITLECSQTMGHDKMYWYQQDPGMELHLIHYSYGVNSTEKGDLSSESTVSRIRTEHFPLTLESARPSHTSQYLCASTQVVAGPGTDTQYFGPGTRLTVL.

The table lists this clonotype with many counts. The chain carries TRBV7-9 and TRBJ2-5; 7 positions agree with TRBD2. The germline CDR1 and CDR2 sequences are SEHNR and FQNEAQ (reference sequence). With 5 bases clipped from V and 2 bases from J, the junction kept 8 bases outside the gene matches. The CDR3 runs to 15 residues. The CDR3 reads CASSIPLAVQETQYF. CDR3 in DNA: TGTGCCAGCAGCATACCTCTAGCGGTACAAGAGACCCAGTACTTC.

The V and J genes are TRBV7-3 and TRBJ2-2; D possibly matches TRBD1 or TRBD2 (5 bases each). In germline, CDR1 is SGHTA, CDR2 FQGTGA. This CDR3 is built from 16 residues. Between the trimmed V and J ends, which lost 4 bases and 1 base, there was a span of 13 bases. For the CDR3, the DNA is TGTGCCAGCAGCTCTAACGGGGACCAGAACACCGGGGAGCTGTTTTTT. It specifies CASSSNGDQNTGELFF.

This clonotype showed up many times. This chain joins TRBV10-3 and TRBJ1-3, with unresolved D. This CDR3 is built from 13 residues. Germline-derived CDR1 and CDR2 are ENHRY and SYGVKD. The V end was cut by 8 bases, the J end by 3 bases, with 11 bases between. CDR3 region: CAIAPFVGNTIYF. CDR3 sequence (DNA): TGTGCCATCGCGCCTTTCGTTGGAAACACCATATATTTT.

This clonotype was observed at least ten times. This chain connects TRBV20-1 to TRBJ2-7, with D hard to call. The length of the CDR3 is 16 residues. V was shortened by 0 bases and J by 4 bases, with 19 bases between the two germline ends. Germline CDR1 and CDR2: DFQATT and SNEGSKA (reference sequence). CDR3 residues: CSARDEDGPRRYEQYF. CDR3 sequence (DNA): TGCAGTGCTAGAGATGAGGACGGACCGCGTAGGTACGAGCAGTACTTC.

In this sample, this clonotype turned up many times. The chain couples TRBV5-6 to TRBJ2-1; D is perhaps TRBD2 (6 bases). V was cut by 0 bases and J by 2 bases, with 12 bases left in between. CDR1 is SGHDT and CDR2 is YYEEEE in the germline V gene. The CDR3 is 16 amino acids. This CDR3 reads CASSLVGRGAYNEQFF. CDR3 bases: TGTGCCAGCAGCTTGGTCGGGAGAGGGGCCTACAATGAGCAGTTCTTC.

V usage is TRBV18 and J usage is TRBJ2-3; D remains unclear. CDR1 and CDR2 from the germline V gene are KGHSH and LQKENI. The CDR3 totals 14 residues. V dropped 2 bases and J dropped 6 bases, with 12 bases sitting between them. The CDR3 sequence is CASSPIPATDTQYF. CDR3 DNA: TGTGCCAGCTCACCAATCCCAGCCACCGATACGCAGTATTTT.

At least ten counts were recorded for this clonotype. The J gene is TRBJ2-7, the V gene TRBV7-8; D uncertain. Looked up from germline, CDR1 is SGHVS and CDR2 is FQNEAQ. The V and J ends lost 6 bases and 1 base respectively, with 10 bases between them. The CDR3 has 13 amino acids. CDR3 sequence: CASSSTQSYEQYF. CDR3 coding DNA: TGTGCCAGCAGTTCAACCCAATCCTACGAGCAGTACTTC.

This clonotype was seen repeatedly, ten times or more. This sequence joins TRBV29-1 and TRBJ1-3; D not resolved. Germline V gives CDR1 SQVTM, CDR2 ANQGSEA. V was clipped by 7 bases and J by 2 bases, with 21 bases between them. This CDR3 comprises 16 residues. CDR3 amino acids: CSASLSRGAPGNTIYF. CDR3 nucleotide sequence: TGCAGCGCCTCCTTGTCGCGGGGAGCCCCTGGAAACACCATATATTTT.

Worth noting for this clonotype: This could be a read error, since a much larger clone is one nucleotide away. The chain recombines TRBV7-9 with TRBJ1-4; no clear D. The CDR3 consists of 11 residues. Germline V gives CDR1 SEHNR, CDR2 FQNEAQ (reference sequence). Between the trimmed V and J ends, which lost 1 base and 8 bases, there was a span of 2 bases. The CDR3 DNA reads TGTGCCAGCAGCTTAGACGAAAAACTGTTTTTT. This gives the protein CASSLDEKLFF.

This rearrangement joins TRBV7-2 to TRBJ2-1; D perhaps matches TRBD1 (6 bases). Trimming removed 5 bases from V and 8 bases from J, with 10 bases in between. The CDR3 has 12 amino acids. Per the germline V gene, CDR1 is SGHTA and CDR2 is FQGNSA. CDR3 nucleotides: TGTGCCAGCAGCAGGGGGTACGATGAGCAGTTCTTC. Translating it yields CASSRGYDEQFF. Together with reference TRBV7-2 and TRBJ2-1, the CDR3 gives the full variable domain: GAGVSQSPSNKVTEKGKDVELRCDPISGHTALYWYRQSLGQGLEFLIYFQGNSAPDKSGLPSDRFSAERTGGSVSTLTIQRTQQEDSAVYLCASSRGYDEQFFGPGTRLTVL.

This clonotype occurred once. The V gene is TRBV3-1, the J gene TRBJ2-7, with D perhaps TRBD2 (6 bases). CDR1 LGHDT and CDR2 YNNKEL come from the germline V gene (reference sequence). Trimming took 1 base from V and 6 from J, leaving 10 bases between them. This CDR3 is 13 amino acids long. The CDR3 loop is CASSQGRVGEQYF. As DNA, the CDR3 is TGTGCCAGCAGCCAAGGGAGGGTCGGCGAGCAGTACTTC.

In its sample, this clonotype was seen many times. V gene TRBV20-1 combines with J gene TRBJ1-5, with 8 positions matching TRBD1. J lost 3 bases, V lost 4 bases, and 5 bases had no gene match. This CDR3 spans 14 amino acids. Germline loops: CDR1 DFQATT, CDR2 SNEGSKA (reference sequence). CDR3 nucleotides: TGCAGTGCTACCTCGGGACAGGTCAATCAGCCCCAGCATTTT. It codes for CSATSGQVNQPQHF.

The table lists this clonotype with many counts. The rearrangement uses TRBV20-1 and TRBJ1-5, with D unclear. Between the trimmed V and J ends, which lost 3 bases and 4 bases, there was a span of 10 bases. The CDR3 sequence is 13 residues long. Per germline, CDR1 DFQATT and CDR2 SNEGSKA (reference sequence). CDR3 DNA sequence: TGCAGTGCTAGGGATGAGCCGAATCAGCCCCAGCATTTT. It yields the protein CSARDEPNQPQHF.

This clonotype was picked up many times. The CDR3, as DNA: TGTGCCAGCAGCCCAGGGACAGCGAGCACAGATACGCAGTATTTT. Its translation: CASSPGTASTDTQYF. This chain links TRBV7-3 with TRBJ2-3; 7 positions agree with TRBD1. Germline loops: CDR1 SGHTA, CDR2 FQGTGA. The CDR3 has 15 residues. The ends lost 5 bases at V and 0 bases at J; junction bases unmatched: 5.

The J gene is TRBJ2-4, the V gene TRBV24-1; 7 bases match TRBD1. Germline V gene lookup returns CDR1 KGHDR and CDR2 SFDVKD. The CDR3 is made up of 15 amino acids. Trimming removed 4 bases from V and 5 bases from J; junction bases left unmatched: 7. In nucleotides, the CDR3 is TGTGCCACCAGTGACCCGACAGGGTACGAAAACATTCAGTACTTC. It yields the protein CATSDPTGYENIQYF.

In its sample, this clonotype was seen many times. V gene TRBV27 combines with J gene TRBJ1-1; D unclear. Trimming removed 5 bases at V and 3 bases at J, with 10 bases between. Germline V gene sequence: CDR1 MNHEY, CDR2 SMNVEV (reference sequence). This CDR3 comprises 13 residues. The CDR3 DNA reads as TGTGCCAGCAGTCACATGTGGGACACTGAAGCTTTCTTT. Its protein product is CASSHMWDTEAFF.

The CDR3 is CASRQQGNSPLHF. The CDR3 DNA follows: TGTGCCAGCAGGCAACAGGGGAATTCACCCCTCCACTTT. This rearrangement joins TRBV11-1 to TRBJ1-6; 7 bases are a match to TRBD1. Trimming cost V 6 bases and J 7 bases; bases outside gene matches: 3. Per the germline V gene, CDR1 is SGHAT and CDR2 is FQDESV (reference sequence). The CDR3 is 13 amino acids.

This clonotype was recorded a few times. J is TRBJ2-2 and V is TRBV5-1; 9 bases map to TRBD2. CDR3 size: 16 residues. Germline loops: CDR1 SGHRS, CDR2 YFSETQ. The V gene end was trimmed by 1 base and the J gene end by 1 base; junction bases not matched to a gene: 2. The CDR3 DNA reads as TGCGCCAGCAGCTTGATGACTAGCGGGAACACCGGGGAGCTGTTTTTT. It yields the protein CASSLMTSGNTGELFF.

This clonotype was counted ten times or more. V and J are TRBV7-2 and TRBJ2-1, with 7 nucleotides matching TRBD2. CDR1 is SGHTA, CDR2 FQGNSA, per germline. V trimming: 1 base; J trimming: 4 bases; junction bases outside the gene matches: 4. The CDR3 is 15 residues long. The CDR3 DNA reads TGTGCCAGCAGCTTAGAAGGGAGGGGATACAATGAGCAGTTCTTC. This codes for CASSLEGRGYNEQFF.

This clonotype was seen only a few times. V gene TRBV5-5 combines with J gene TRBJ2-7; 12 bases line up with TRBD1. V gave up 3 bases and J gave up 5 bases; unmatched junction bases: 6. Per the germline V gene, CDR1 is SGHKS and CDR2 is YYEKEE (reference sequence). The CDR3 runs to 15 residues. CDR3 nucleotides: TGTGCCAGCAGCTGGGGACAGGGGGCCTTGAACGAGCAGTACTTC. Its translation is CASSWGQGALNEQYF.

The chain carries TRBV29-1 and TRBJ1-1, with D possibly matching TRBD1 (6 bases). Germline CDR1 reads SQVTM; CDR2 reads ANQGSEA. V lost 6 bases to trimming and J lost 1 base, with 12 bases between them. CDR3 length equals 13 residues. CDR3 amino acids: CSVGWTENTEAFF. The CDR3 DNA reads TGCAGCGTCGGTTGGACAGAGAACACTGAAGCTTTCTTT.

This chain links TRBV27 with TRBJ1-6; D may be TRBD1 (5 bases). Trimming took off 0 bases at V and 14 bases at J, with 11 bases between the two ends. This CDR3 contains 13 residues. The germline gives CDR1 MNHEY, CDR2 SMNVEV (reference sequence). CDR3 amino acids: CASSLSGTQALHF. The DNA of the CDR3 is TGTGCCAGCAGTTTATCCGGGACCCAAGCCCTCCACTTT.

This clonotype was detected many times. The rearrangement links TRBV18 to TRBJ1-4, with D uncertain. Germline CDR1 is KGHSH and CDR2 is LQKENI. This CDR3 spans 14 amino acids. V lost 3 bases, J lost 11 bases, and 16 bases lay in between. The CDR3 DNA is TGTGCCAGCTCACCCAAGTCGGAGAACTTTAAACTGTTTTTT. It encodes CASSPKSENFKLFF.

This clonotype was seen at least ten times. The CDR3 DNA sequence: TGTGCCAGCAGTTTGGGACAGGCTGTGGAGCAGTACTTC. Its protein is CASSLGQAVEQYF. This chain uses TRBV27 with TRBJ2-7; 8 positions agree with TRBD1. The CDR3 length is 13 residues. Germline V lookup: CDR1 MNHEY, CDR2 SMNVEV (reference sequence). V lost 3 bases, J lost 7 bases, and 5 bases stayed unmatched.